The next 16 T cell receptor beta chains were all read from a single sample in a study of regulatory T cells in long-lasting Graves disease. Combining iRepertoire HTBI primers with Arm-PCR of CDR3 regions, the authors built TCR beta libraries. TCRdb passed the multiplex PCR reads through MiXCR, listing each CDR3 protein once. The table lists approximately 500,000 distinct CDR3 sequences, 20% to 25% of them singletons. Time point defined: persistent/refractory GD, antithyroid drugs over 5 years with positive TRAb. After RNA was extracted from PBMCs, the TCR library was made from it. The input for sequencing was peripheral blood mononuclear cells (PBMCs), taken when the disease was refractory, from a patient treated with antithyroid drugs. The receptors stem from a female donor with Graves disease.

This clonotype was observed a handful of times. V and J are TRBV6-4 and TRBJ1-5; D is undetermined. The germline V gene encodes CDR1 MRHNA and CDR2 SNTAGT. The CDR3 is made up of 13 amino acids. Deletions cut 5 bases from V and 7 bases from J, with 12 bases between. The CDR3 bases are TGTGCCAGCAGTTATCCATATGGACAGCCCCAGCATTTT. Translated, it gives CASSYPYGQPQHF.

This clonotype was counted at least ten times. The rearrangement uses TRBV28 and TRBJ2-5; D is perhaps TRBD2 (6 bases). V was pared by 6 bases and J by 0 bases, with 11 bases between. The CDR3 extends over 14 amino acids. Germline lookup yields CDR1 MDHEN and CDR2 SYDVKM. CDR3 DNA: TGTGCCAGCAGGATAGGCGGGAACCAAGAGACCCAGTACTTC. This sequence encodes CASRIGGNQETQYF.

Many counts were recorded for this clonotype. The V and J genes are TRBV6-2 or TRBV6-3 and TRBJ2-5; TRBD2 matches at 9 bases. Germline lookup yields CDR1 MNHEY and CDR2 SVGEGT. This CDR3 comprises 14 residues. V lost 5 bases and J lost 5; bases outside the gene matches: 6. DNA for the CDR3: TGTGCCAGCAGTGAAGCTAGCGGGGTTGAGACCCAGTACTTC. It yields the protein CASSEASGVETQYF.

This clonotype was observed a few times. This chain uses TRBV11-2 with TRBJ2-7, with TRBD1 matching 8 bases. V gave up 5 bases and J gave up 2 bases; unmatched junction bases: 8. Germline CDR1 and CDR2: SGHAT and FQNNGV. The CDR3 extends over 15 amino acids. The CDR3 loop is CASSTQQGGAYEQYF. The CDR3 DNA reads TGTGCCAGCAGCACACAACAGGGGGGAGCCTACGAGCAGTACTTC.

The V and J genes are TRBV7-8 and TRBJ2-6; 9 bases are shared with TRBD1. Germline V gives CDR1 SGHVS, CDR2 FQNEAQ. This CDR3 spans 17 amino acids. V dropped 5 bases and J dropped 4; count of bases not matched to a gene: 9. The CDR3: CASSPDRGTSGANVLTF. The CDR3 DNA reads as TGTGCCAGCAGCCCGGACAGGGGAACGTCCGGGGCCAACGTCCTGACTTTC.

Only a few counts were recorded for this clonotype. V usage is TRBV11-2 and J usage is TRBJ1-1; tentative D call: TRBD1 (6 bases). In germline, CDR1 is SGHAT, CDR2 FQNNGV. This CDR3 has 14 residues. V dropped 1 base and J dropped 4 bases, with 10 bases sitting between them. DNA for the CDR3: TGTGCCAGCAGCTTAGCGGAAGGGGGCACTGAAGCTTTCTTT. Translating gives CASSLAEGGTEAFF.

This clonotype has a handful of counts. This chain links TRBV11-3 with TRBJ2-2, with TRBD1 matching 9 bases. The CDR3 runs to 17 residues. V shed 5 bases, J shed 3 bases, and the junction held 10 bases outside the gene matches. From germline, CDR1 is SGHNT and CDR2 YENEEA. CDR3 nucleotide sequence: TGTGCCAGCAGCGCATCCGGGACAGGGTGGGACACCGGGGAGCTGTTTTTT. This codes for CASSASGTGWDTGELFF.

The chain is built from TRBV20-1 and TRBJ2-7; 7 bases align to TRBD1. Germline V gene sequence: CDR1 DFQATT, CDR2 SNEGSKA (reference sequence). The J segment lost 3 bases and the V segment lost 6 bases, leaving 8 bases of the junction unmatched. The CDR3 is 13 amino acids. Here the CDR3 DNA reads TGCAGTGCGAAACGCAGGGGGAGCTACGAGCAGTACTTC. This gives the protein CSAKRRGSYEQYF.

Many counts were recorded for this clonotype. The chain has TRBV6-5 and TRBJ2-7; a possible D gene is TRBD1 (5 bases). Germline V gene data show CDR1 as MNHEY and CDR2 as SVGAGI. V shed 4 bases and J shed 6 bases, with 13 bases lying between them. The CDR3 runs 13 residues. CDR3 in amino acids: CASSSEQDREQYF. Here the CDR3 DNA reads TGTGCCAGCAGTTCCGAACAGGATCGCGAGCAGTACTTC.

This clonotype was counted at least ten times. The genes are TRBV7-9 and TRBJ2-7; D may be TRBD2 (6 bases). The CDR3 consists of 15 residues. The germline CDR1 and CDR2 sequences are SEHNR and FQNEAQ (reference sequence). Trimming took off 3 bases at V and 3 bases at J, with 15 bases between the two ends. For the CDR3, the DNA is TGTGCCAGCAGCTTCCTAGGACCGCGGGACTACGAGCAGTACTTC. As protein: CASSFLGPRDYEQYF.

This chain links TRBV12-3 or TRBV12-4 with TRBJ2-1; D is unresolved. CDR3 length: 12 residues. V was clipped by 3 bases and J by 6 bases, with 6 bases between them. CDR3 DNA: TGTGCCAGCAGTTTCAGCGCCAATGAGCAGTTCTTC. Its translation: CASSFSANEQFF.

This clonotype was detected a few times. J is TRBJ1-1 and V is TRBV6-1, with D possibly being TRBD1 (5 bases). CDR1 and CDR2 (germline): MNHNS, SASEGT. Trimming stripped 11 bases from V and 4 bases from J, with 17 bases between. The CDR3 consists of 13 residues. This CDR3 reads CAGGDFAGTEAFF. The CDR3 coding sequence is TGTGCCGGGGGGGACTTCGCAGGCACTGAAGCTTTCTTT.

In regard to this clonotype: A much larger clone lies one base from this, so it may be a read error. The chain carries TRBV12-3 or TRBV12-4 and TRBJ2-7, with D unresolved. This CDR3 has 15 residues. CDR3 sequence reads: CASSLNQAYSYEQCF. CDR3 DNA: TGTGCCAGCAGTTTAAATCAGGCCTACTCCTACGAGCAGTGCTTC.

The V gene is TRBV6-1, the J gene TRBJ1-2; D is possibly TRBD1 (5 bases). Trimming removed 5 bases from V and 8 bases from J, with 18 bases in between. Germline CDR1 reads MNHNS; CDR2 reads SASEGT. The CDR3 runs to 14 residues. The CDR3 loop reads CASSRGTISKGYTF. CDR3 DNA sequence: TGTGCCAGCAGTCGGGGGACGATCTCAAAAGGCTACACCTTC.

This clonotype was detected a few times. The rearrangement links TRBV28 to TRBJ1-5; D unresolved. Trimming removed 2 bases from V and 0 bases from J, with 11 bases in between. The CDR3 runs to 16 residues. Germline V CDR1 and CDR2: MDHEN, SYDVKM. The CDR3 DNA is TGTGCCAGCAGTTTAGGGGTGAGTCATAGCAATCAGCCCCAGCATTTT. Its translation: CASSLGVSHSNQPQHF. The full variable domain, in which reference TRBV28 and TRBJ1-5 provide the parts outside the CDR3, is DVKVTQSSRYLVKRTGEKVFLECVQDMDHENMFWYRQDPGLGLRLIYFSYDVKMKEKGDIPEGYSVSREKKERFSLILESASTNQTSMYLCASSLGVSHSNQPQHFGDGTRLSIL.

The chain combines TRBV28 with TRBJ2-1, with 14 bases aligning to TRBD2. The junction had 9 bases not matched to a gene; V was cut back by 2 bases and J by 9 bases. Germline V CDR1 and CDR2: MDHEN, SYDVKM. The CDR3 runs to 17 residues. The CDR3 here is CASSLRPGLAGVGEQFF. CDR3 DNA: TGTGCCAGCAGTTTAAGACCGGGACTAGCGGGAGTCGGTGAGCAGTTCTTC.